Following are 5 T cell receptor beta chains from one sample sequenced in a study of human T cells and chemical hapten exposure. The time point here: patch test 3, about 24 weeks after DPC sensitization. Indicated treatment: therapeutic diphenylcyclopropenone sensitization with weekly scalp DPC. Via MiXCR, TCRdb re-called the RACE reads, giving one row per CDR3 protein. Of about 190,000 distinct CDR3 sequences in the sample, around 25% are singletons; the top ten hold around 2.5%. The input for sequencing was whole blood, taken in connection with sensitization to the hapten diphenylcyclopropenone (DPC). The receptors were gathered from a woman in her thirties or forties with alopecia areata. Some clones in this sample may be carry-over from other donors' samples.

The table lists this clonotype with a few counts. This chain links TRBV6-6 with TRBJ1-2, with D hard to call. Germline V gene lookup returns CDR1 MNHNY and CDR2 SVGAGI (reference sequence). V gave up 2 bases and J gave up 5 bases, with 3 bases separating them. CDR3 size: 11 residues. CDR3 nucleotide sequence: TGTGCCAGCAGTTACAGTTATGGCTACACCTTC. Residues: CASSYSYGYTF.

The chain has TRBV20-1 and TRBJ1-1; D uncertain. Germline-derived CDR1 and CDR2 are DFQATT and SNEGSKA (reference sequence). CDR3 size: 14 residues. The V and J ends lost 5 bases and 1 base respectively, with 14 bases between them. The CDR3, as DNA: TGCAGTGCTCCCACCCAAGGTTCGAACACTGAAGCTTTCTTT. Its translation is CSAPTQGSNTEAFF.

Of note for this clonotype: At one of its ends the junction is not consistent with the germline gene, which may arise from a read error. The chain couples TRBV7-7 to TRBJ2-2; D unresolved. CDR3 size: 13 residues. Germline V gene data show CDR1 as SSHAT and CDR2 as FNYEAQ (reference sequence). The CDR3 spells CASSPGWTGELFF. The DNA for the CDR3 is TGTGCTAGCAGCCCCGGATGGACCGGGGAGCTGTTTTTT.

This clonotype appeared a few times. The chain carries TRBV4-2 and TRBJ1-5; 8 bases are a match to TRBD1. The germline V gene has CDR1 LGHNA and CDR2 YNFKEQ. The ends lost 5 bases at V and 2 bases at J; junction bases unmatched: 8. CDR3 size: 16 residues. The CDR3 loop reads CASSKSTGGGNQPQHF. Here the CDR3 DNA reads TGTGCCAGCAGCAAAAGCACAGGGGGAGGCAATCAGCCCCAGCATTTT.

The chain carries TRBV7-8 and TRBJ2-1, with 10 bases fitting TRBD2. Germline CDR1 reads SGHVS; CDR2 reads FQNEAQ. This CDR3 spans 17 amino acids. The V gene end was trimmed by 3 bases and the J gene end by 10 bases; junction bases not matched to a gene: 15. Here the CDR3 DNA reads TGTGCCAGCAGCTTGGCCCGAAGCGGGAGGGTTAATGGGGAGCAGTTCTTC. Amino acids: CASSLARSGRVNGEQFF. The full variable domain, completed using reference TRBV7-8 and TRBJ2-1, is GAGVSQSPRYKVAKRGQDVALRCDPISGHVSLFWYQQALGQGPEFLTYFQNEAQLDKSGLPSDRFFAERPEGSVSTLKIQRTQQEDSAVYLCASSLARSGRVNGEQFFGPGTRLTVL.